These 23 T cell receptor beta chains were all obtained from the same sample, sequenced in a study of blood T cells in healthy people across ages. Using a J-beta primer mix together with a sample-barcoded 5' primer, a second PCR was run for roughly 6 to 12 cycles. MiXCR, applied by TCRdb to the 5' RACE reads, yields one record per CDR3 protein. This repertoire shows approximately 1.5 million distinct CDR3 sequences, approximately 39% found once; its top ten account for roughly 3.7%. The specimen sequenced was blood. The source is a woman younger than 35 in good health.

A single count supports this clonotype. The gene calls are TRBV6-2 or TRBV6-3 and TRBJ2-1; D remains ambiguous. The germline V gene has CDR1 MNHEY and CDR2 SVGEGT. The CDR3 consists of 11 residues. Deletions cut 1 base from V and 12 bases from J, with 7 bases between. CDR3 nucleotide sequence: TGTGCCAGCAGTTACTTGTCCGGGCAGTTCTTC. Translated, it gives CASSYLSGQFF.

This clonotype came up a few times. The rearrangement uses TRBV28 and TRBJ2-4; possibly TRBD1 for D (7 bases). The DNA end is more similar to TRBJ2-7, so the J call may be wrong. CDR1 MDHEN and CDR2 SYDVKM come from the germline V gene. The CDR3 loop spans 13 amino acids. The CDR3 DNA follows: TGTGCCAGCAGCCAGGGGGGCTTAGACGAGCAGTACTTC. This encodes CASSQGGLDEQYF.

This clonotype came up a few times. V is TRBV7-2 and J is TRBJ1-2; 11 bases are shared with TRBD1. Trimming at V came to 5 bases and at J to 2 bases, leaving 7 bases not matched to a gene. The CDR3 extends over 16 amino acids. CDR1 and CDR2 (germline): SGHTA, FQGNSA. CDR3 coding DNA: TGTGCCAGCAGCCTCGGGACAGGGGGTTCCAACTATGGCTACACCTTC. Translating it yields CASSLGTGGSNYGYTF.

This clonotype was counted many times. This chain uses TRBV4-1 with TRBJ2-5; D gene uncertain. This CDR3 has 13 amino acids. Germline loops: CDR1 MGHRA, CDR2 YSYEKL. Trimming pared 3 bases from V and 4 bases from J, leaving 9 bases between. The CDR3 region is CASSQGFRETQYF. As DNA, the CDR3 is TGCGCCAGCAGCCAGGGCTTTAGAGAGACCCAGTACTTC.

V usage is TRBV27 and J usage is TRBJ2-7; 7 nucleotides line up with TRBD1. The germline CDR1 and CDR2 sequences are MNHEY and SMNVEV (reference sequence). V shed 5 bases, J shed 1 base, and the junction held 5 bases outside the gene matches. The CDR3 runs 14 residues. CDR3 sequence: CASSNRGGSYEQYF. In DNA form, the CDR3 reads TGTGCCAGCAGTAACAGGGGTGGGTCCTACGAGCAGTACTTC.

V is TRBV20-1 and J is TRBJ1-2, with a weak D call TRBD1 (6 bases). V dropped 3 bases and J dropped 3 bases, with 14 bases sitting between them. CDR3 length equals 14 residues. Germline V CDR1 and CDR2: DFQATT, SNEGSKA (reference sequence). The CDR3: CSASRRGEDYGYTF. In DNA, the CDR3 is TGCAGTGCTAGCCGCAGGGGAGAGGACTATGGCTACACCTTC.

This clonotype was found many times. J is TRBJ2-1 and V is TRBV11-2, with TRBD2 matching 7 bases. CDR3 size: 13 residues. Germline CDR1 and CDR2: SGHAT and FQNNGV. V gave up 2 bases and J gave up 8 bases; unmatched junction bases: 3. The CDR3 here is CASSLTSDYEQFF. The CDR3 region has the DNA TGTGCCAGCAGCTTAACTAGCGATTATGAGCAGTTCTTC.

This clonotype occurred a few times. This chain connects TRBV21-1 to TRBJ2-3. TRBV21-1 has pseudogene status. The CDR3 is made up of 16 amino acids. The CDR3 sequence: CASSKALCASTDTQYF. As DNA, the CDR3 is TGTGCCAGCAGCAAAGCCCTATGTGCAAGCACAGATACGCAGTATTTT.

This chain links TRBV6-2 or TRBV6-3 with TRBJ2-7; D might be TRBD2 (6 bases). Germline CDR1 MNHEY, CDR2 SVGEGT. V dropped 2 bases and J dropped 12 bases, with 14 bases sitting between them. This CDR3 has 12 residues. CDR3 DNA sequence: TGTGCCAGCAGTTACAACCGGGACTTAGCGTACTTC. Its translation: CASSYNRDLAYF.

The chain carries TRBV3-1 and TRBJ2-2; 7 positions agree with TRBD2. The CDR3 is 16 amino acids. After removal of 3 bases from V and 5 bases from J, the junction contained 9 bases not matched to a gene. Germline loops: CDR1 LGHDT, CDR2 YNNKEL (reference sequence). The CDR3 is CASSQTSPSGTGELFF. The CDR3 DNA sequence: TGTGCCAGCAGCCAGACCTCTCCTAGCGGTACCGGGGAGCTGTTTTTT.

V is TRBV18 and J is TRBJ2-1; maybe TRBD1 (5 bases). There are 14 residues in the CDR3. CDR1 is KGHSH and CDR2 is LQKENI in the germline V gene. Trimming took 4 bases from V and 8 from J, leaving 15 bases between them. CDR3 loop: CASSRVTEGDEQFF. The CDR3 DNA follows: TGTGCCAGCTCACGGGTCACGGAAGGGGATGAGCAGTTCTTC.

The V gene is TRBV7-9, the J gene TRBJ2-1, with 10 positions matching TRBD2. The germline gives CDR1 SEHNR, CDR2 FQNEAQ (reference sequence). V lost 1 base, J lost 3 bases, and 3 bases stayed unmatched. The CDR3 has 16 amino acids. This CDR3 is CASSLVQRGGYNEQFF. As DNA, the CDR3 is TGTGCCAGCAGCTTAGTACAGCGGGGGGGCTACAATGAGCAGTTCTTC.

This clonotype was detected only a few times. The chain uses TRBV27 and TRBJ2-1, with 7 bases fitting TRBD1. V shed 8 bases, J shed 0 bases, and the junction held 7 bases outside the gene matches. This CDR3 contains 15 residues. Germline values: CDR1 MNHEY, CDR2 SMNVEV (reference sequence). The CDR3 region has the DNA TGTGCCAGCGGCCCAGGGGGTCGCTCCTACAATGAGCAGTTCTTC. As protein: CASGPGGRSYNEQFF.

The chain links TRBV20-1 to TRBJ2-7; a possible D gene is TRBD2 (7 bases). The CDR3 consists of 16 residues. Trimming pared 2 bases from V and 7 bases from J, leaving 24 bases between. Germline V gene sequence: CDR1 DFQATT, CDR2 SNEGSKA (reference sequence). The CDR3 loop reads CSARPFWGGEYNEQYF. The CDR3 DNA is TGCAGTGCTAGACCATTCTGGGGGGGCGAGTACAATGAGCAGTACTTC.

This rearrangement joins TRBV25-1 to TRBJ2-7; perhaps TRBD2 as D (6 bases). The assigned J gene may be wrong: the sequence end matches TRBJ2-5 better. Germline V gives CDR1 MGHDK, CDR2 SYGVNS. The CDR3 contains 17 residues. CDR3 nucleotides: TGTGCCAGCAGTGAGCCGGCCGGCATTAGCGGTCAAGAGACCCAGTACTTC. Translating gives CASSEPAGISGQETQYF.

The V gene is TRBV12-3 or TRBV12-4, the J gene TRBJ1-1, with D tentatively TRBD1 (6 bases). V lost 6 bases and J 4 bases, leaving 15 bases between the germline ends. The CDR3 is made up of 14 amino acids. CDR3: CASRLIQGSTEAFF. CDR3 sequence (DNA): TGTGCCAGCAGGTTAATTCAGGGGAGCACTGAAGCTTTCTTT.

This clonotype was counted between two and nine times. The chain uses TRBV12-3 or TRBV12-4 and TRBJ2-5, with D unclear. The DNA end is a closer match to TRBJ2-7, so the J assignment may be wrong. CDR3 length: 16 residues. CDR3 coding DNA: TGTGCCAGCAGACCCCAATTAGGGTATGGAATAGGCGAGCAGTACTTC. Protein sequence: CASRPQLGYGIGEQYF.

The chain combines TRBV28 with TRBJ2-2; 9 nucleotides align to TRBD2. Germline V gene lookup returns CDR1 MDHEN and CDR2 SYDVKM. This CDR3 region has 18 residues. V trimming: 3 bases; J trimming: 0 bases; junction bases outside the gene matches: 8. DNA for the CDR3: TGTGCCAGCAGTTTCGTCGGGCTAGCGGGAACGAACACCGGGGAGCTGTTTTTT. It translates to CASSFVGLAGTNTGELFF.

The chain carries TRBV7-2 and TRBJ1-2, with D tentatively TRBD1 (6 bases). The CDR3 has 14 residues. In germline, CDR1 is SGHTA, CDR2 FQGNSA. V lost 3 bases, J lost 10 bases, and 18 bases lay in between. The chain's CDR3 is CASSLFTTGPHYTF. CDR3 nucleotides: TGTGCCAGCAGCTTGTTCACGACAGGTCCTCACTACACCTTC.

This chain joins TRBV20-1 and TRBJ2-7, with D perhaps TRBD2 (6 bases). V was pared by 5 bases and J by 7 bases, with 12 bases between. The CDR3 has 11 residues. CDR1 is DFQATT, CDR2 SNEGSKA, per germline (reference sequence). The DNA for the CDR3 is TGCAGTGCTGGCCGGGGGAAGGAGCAGTACTTC. Translated: CSAGRGKEQYF.

V is TRBV6-1 and J is TRBJ1-3; a weak D match, TRBD1 (5 bases). Germline assignment: CDR1 MNHNS and CDR2 SASEGT. V shed 4 bases and J shed 0 bases, with 13 bases lying between them. This CDR3 spans 16 amino acids. The chain's CDR3 is CASSAGTPSSGNTIYF. CDR3 nucleotides: TGTGCCAGCAGTGCCGGGACTCCCAGCTCTGGAAACACCATATATTTT.

This clonotype was counted only a few times. The rearrangement joins TRBV2 to TRBJ2-3, with D unresolved. CDR1 and CDR2 from the germline V gene are SNHLY and FYNNEI. The CDR3 has 13 residues. The ends were cut back, 8 bases at V and 6 bases at J, with 15 bases in the middle. The CDR3 DNA reads as TGTGCCAGCGTATTAGTTATGTGGGATACGCAGTATTTT. Translating gives CASVLVMWDTQYF.

The J gene is TRBJ1-1, the V gene TRBV6-2 or TRBV6-3, with D perhaps TRBD1 (5 bases). Trimming removed 4 bases at V and 0 bases at J, with 12 bases between. Germline V gene lookup returns CDR1 MNHEY and CDR2 SVGEGT. The CDR3 runs 15 residues. CDR3 sequence reads: CASSSGTGVNTEAFF. The CDR3 DNA follows: TGTGCCAGCAGTTCCGGGACTGGTGTGAACACTGAAGCTTTCTTT.